These T cell receptor beta chains were read from a single sample in a study of blood T cell repertoires in COVID-19. The method was immunoSEQ multiplex PCR; TCRdb's version includes in-frame clones alone and lacks a portion of them. The sample has approximately 270,000 clones; 86% are singletons. The material sequenced was peripheral blood. The receptors originated from a man aged 35 to 55 with active or convalescent COVID-19. The CDR3 runs from the conserved cysteine through the conserved F or W. A D gene is named only where the DNA matches it firmly. Where a row states a size, it is once, few, many or the class of an expanded clone; other rows omit it.

V: TRBV19
D: -
size: -
J: TRBJ1-1
CDR3: CASSSTRGTEAFF
DNA: TGTGCCAGTAGTTCCACAAGGGGAACTGAAGCTTTCTTT

V: TRBV3-1/TRBV3-2
D: -
size: -
J: TRBJ2-7
CDR3: CASSQEGGNSYEQYF
DNA: TGTGCCAGCAGCCAAGAAGGGGGAAACTCCTACGAGCAGTACTTC

V: TRBV11-2
D: -
size: once
J: TRBJ1-2
CDR3: CASSTRDLGGYTF
DNA: TGTGCCAGCAGCACCCGAGATCTGGGCGGCTACACCTTC

V: TRBV7-3
D: -
size: -
J: TRBJ2-7
CDR3: CASSLKAGTGEQYF
DNA: TGTGCCAGCAGCTTAAAGGCCGGTACGGGAGAGCAGTACTTC

V: TRBV9
D: -
size: -
J: TRBJ2-2
CDR3: CASSVVDSAWELFF
DNA: TGTGCCAGCAGCGTAGTGGACTCGGCCTGGGAGCTGTTTTTT

V: TRBV12-3/TRBV12-4
D: TRBD1
size: -
J: TRBJ2-3
CDR3: CATRGQDTDTQYF
DNA: TGTGCCACCCGAGGACAGGACACAGATACGCAGTATTTT

V: TRBV10-1
D: TRBD2
size: -
J: TRBJ2-7
CDR3: CASSALGAGDSYEQYF
DNA: TGCGCCAGCAGTGCCCTGGGTGCGGGAGACTCCTACGAGCAGTACTTC

V: TRBV6-1
D: -
size: -
J: TRBJ1-3
CDR3: CASSEVGGSGNTIYF
DNA: TGTGCCAGCAGTGAAGTGGGGGGATCTGGAAACACCATATATTTT

V: TRBV4-1
D: -
size: -
J: TRBJ1-6
CDR3: CASSQGYRENSPLHF
DNA: TGCGCCAGCAGCCAAGGTTACAGGGAAAATTCACCCCTCCACTTT

V: TRBV27
D: TRBD2
size: -
J: TRBJ2-7
CDR3: CASRLGGSRDEQYF
DNA: TGTGCCAGCCGTCTCGGGGGGTCTCGGGACGAGCAGTACTTC

V: TRBV19
D: -
size: -
J: TRBJ1-1
CDR3: CASSISPGQTNTEAFF
DNA: TGTGCCAGTAGTATTTCCCCTGGACAGACGAACACTGAAGCTTTCTTT

V: TRBV2
D: -
size: -
J: TRBJ1-3
CDR3: CASGEQGWPGNTIYF
DNA: TGTGCCAGCGGGGAACAGGGATGGCCTGGAAACACCATATATTTT

V: TRBV5-6
D: TRBD1
size: once
J: TRBJ2-7
CDR3: CASSRRGRSSYEQYF
DNA: TGTGCCAGCAGCCGCAGGGGGCGGAGCTCCTACGAGCAGTACTTC

V: TRBV15
D: TRBD1
size: -
J: TRBJ1-1
CDR3: CATSREGQLNLNTEAFF
DNA: TGTGCCACCAGCAGAGAGGGACAGCTAAACTTGAACACTGAAGCTTTCTTT

V: TRBV9
D: -
size: -
J: TRBJ2-7
CDR3: CASSHGGSSYEQYF
DNA: TGTGCCAGCTCCCACGGAGGCAGCTCCTACGAGCAGTACTTC

V: TRBV7-2
D: TRBD1
size: -
J: TRBJ1-2
CDR3: CAAGDRGVSYGYTF
DNA: TGTGCCGCAGGGGACAGGGGGGTTTCCTATGGCTACACCTTC

V: TRBV6-5
D: TRBD1
size: -
J: TRBJ1-2
CDR3: CASSYGTGAGYGYTF
DNA: TGTGCCAGCAGTTACGGAACAGGGGCGGGGTATGGCTACACCTTC

V: TRBV6-1
D: -
size: many
J: TRBJ1-6
CDR3: CASSEARRASSYNSPLHF
DNA: TGTGCCAGCAGTGAAGCGAGGAGGGCGAGCTCCTATAATTCACCCCTCCACTTT

V: TRBV6-5
D: TRBD1
size: -
J: TRBJ1-2
CDR3: CASSSGTVSYGYTF
DNA: TGTGCCAGCAGTTCCGGGACAGTGAGTTATGGCTACACCTTC

V: TRBV7-9
D: -
size: -
J: TRBJ2-5
CDR3: CASSSALGQETQYF
DNA: TGTGCCAGCAGCTCAGCACTTGGCCAAGAGACCCAGTACTTC

V: TRBV7-6
D: -
size: once
J: TRBJ2-3
CDR3: CASSLAQLAPLDF
DNA: TGTGCCAGCAGCTTAGCTCAGCTAGCGCCACTTGATTTT

V: TRBV4-1
D: TRBD2
size: -
J: TRBJ2-3
CDR3: CASSQESGVAGATDTQYF
DNA: TGCGCCAGCAGCCAAGAATCGGGGGTAGCGGGAGCAACAGATACGCAGTATTTT